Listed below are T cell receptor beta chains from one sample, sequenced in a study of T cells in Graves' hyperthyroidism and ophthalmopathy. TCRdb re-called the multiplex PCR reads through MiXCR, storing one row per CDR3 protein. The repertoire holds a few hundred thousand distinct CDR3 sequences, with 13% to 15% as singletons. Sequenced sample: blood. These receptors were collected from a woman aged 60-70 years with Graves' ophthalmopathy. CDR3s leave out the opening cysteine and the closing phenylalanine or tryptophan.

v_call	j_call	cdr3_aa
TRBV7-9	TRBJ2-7	ASSLVGLAGGGEQY
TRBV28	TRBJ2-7	ASSPDRPYEQY
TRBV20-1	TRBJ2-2	SADPSGNTGELF
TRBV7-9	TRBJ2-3	ASSLTGGLAGVDTQY
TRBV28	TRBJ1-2	ASQPPYLGYT
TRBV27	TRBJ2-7	ASSSDPHYEQY
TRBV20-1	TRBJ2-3	SAPSGPNIDTDTQY
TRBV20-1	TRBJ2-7	SARGVRRGKGPYEQY
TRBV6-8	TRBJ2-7	ACSVGIGNFYYEQY
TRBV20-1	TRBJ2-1	SAREVAGGPYNEQF
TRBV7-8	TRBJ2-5	ASSSPGQGKETQY
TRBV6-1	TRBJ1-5	ASSEAFSNQPQH
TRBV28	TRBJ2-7	ASGWGTSLYEQY
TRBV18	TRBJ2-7	ASSPATGAYEQY
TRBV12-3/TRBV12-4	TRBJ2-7	ASRSSGFSYEQY
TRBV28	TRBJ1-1	ASRPQQGQNTEAF
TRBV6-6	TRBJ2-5	ASSYPPGGTQY
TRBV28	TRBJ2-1	ASSSPGGPSYNEQF
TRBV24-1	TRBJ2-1	ATSDFDRVNEQF
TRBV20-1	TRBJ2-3	SAQLEDTQY
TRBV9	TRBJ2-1	ASSVGSVRFNEQF
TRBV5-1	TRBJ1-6	ASSLTATDSNSPLH
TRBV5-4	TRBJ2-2	ASSYGTGSPGELF
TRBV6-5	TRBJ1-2	ASSYSTGGVGGYT
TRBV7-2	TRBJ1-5	ASSLEQLNNQPQH
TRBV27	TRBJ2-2	ASSLLGQYTGELF
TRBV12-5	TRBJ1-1	ASGSTGIAEAF
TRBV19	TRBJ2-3	ASSNIGGRDGTDTQY
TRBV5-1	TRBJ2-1	ASSFQATGTGGNNEQF
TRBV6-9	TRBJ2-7	ASSFLGQGTHEQY
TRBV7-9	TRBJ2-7	ASSFEGGRYEQY
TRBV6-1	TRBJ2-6	ASTGGRPSGANVLT
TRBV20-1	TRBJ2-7	SAEAGGNSYEQY
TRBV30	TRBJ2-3	AWWSEHSDTQY
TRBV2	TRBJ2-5	ASSEPTQETQY
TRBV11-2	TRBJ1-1	ASSSLPRGNTEAF
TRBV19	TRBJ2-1	ASSTEPPGTYNEQF
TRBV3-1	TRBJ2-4	ASSQGASGKNIQY
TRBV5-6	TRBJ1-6	ASSTRQEYNSPLH
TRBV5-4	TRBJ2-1	ASREGSYNEQF
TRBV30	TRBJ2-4	AWSGGALGIQY
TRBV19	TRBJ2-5	ASSTGGRQKETQY
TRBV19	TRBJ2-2	ASSLDRGYTGELF
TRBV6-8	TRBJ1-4	ASSSSGPEDNGKLF
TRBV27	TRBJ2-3	ASSSRGGVADTQY
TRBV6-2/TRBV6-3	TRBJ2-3	AITRTPAGTDTQY